This TCR beta chain was captured in a study of cytomegalovirus exposure and HLA in healthy donors. The CDR3 is 10 residues long. Germline CDR1 and CDR2: MNHNY and SVGAGI (reference sequence). V was cut by 10 bases and J by 7 bases, with 10 bases left in between. This clone showed up just a few times. The antigen is unknown. Study-wide results and caveats: The study dropped some indistinguishable V segments, TRBV6-2 and TRBV6-3 among them. Reported findings show TCR beta sequences accurately forecast HLA-A and HLA-B alleles in most subjects. Certain sequence variants were highly shared and formed a cluster, and this cluster was likely a sequencing artifact.

Use of 60 Vbeta and 13 Jbeta primers characterized the PCR. Profiling relied on immunoSEQ multiplex PCR, and the TCRdb table lists in-frame clones only, not all of them. This sample has around 180,000 clones, with 65% to 85% found just once. The chain uses TRBV6-6 and TRBJ1-1, with D possibly being TRBD1 (6 bases). The TCR was taken from a woman aged 25 to 39 in good health and CMV-seropositive. The specimen was PBMCs. The CDR3 sequence: CATRTDEAFF. CDR3 nucleotide sequence: TGTGCCACCCGGACAGATGAAGCTTTCTTT.